This TCR beta chain came from a study of regulatory T cells in long-lasting Graves disease. Findings and limits, study-wide: Between persistent patients, thousands of public clonotypes were shared, exceeding the roughly 1,000 shared between new patients. Because few samples were included, accuracy may have been lower.

CDR3-region Arm-PCR and iRepertoire HTBI primers produced the TCR beta libraries. One entry per CDR3 protein results from TCRdb running MiXCR on the multiplex PCR reads. The sample yields about 380,000 distinct CDR3 sequences, 15% to 18% seen once. The time point was: newly diagnosed GD, antithyroid drugs for less than 3 months. Scientists built the TCR library using RNA that was extracted from PBMCs. Diagnosis followed American Thyroid Association guidelines for Graves' disease. For this clonotype: What it binds is not known. A far larger clone lies a single base away; this is likely a read error.

Source: peripheral blood mononuclear cells (PBMCs), taken at new diagnosis, from a patient treated with antithyroid drugs. This clonotype was sampled from a female donor with Graves disease.

The CDR3 region is CASSPRTGLWEQYF. In nucleotides, the CDR3 is TGTGCCAGCAGCCCCCGGACAGGCCTGTGGGAGCAGTACTTC. V and J are TRBV28 and TRBJ2-7, with 7 bases matching TRBD1. The V gene's germline CDR1 is MDHEN and CDR2 SYDVKM. The V and J ends lost 6 bases and 7 bases, in that order; junction bases with no gene match: 12. This CDR3 comprises 14 residues.